This passage covers 22 T cell receptor beta chains from one sample sequenced in a study of PD-1 blockade in classical Hodgkin lymphoma. Profiling relied on immunoSEQ multiplex PCR, and the TCRdb table lists in-frame clones only, not all of them. The sample records under 30,000 clones, about 71% being singletons. Relapse was seen in all patients after autologous stem cell transplantation, and brentuximab vedotin exposure was variable. The material was peripheral blood mononuclear cells (PBMCs), obtained before the second cycle of nivolumab. These receptors originate from a human donor with classical Hodgkin lymphoma.

The chain combines TRBV4-2 with TRBJ2-5, with D possibly TRBD1 on 5 matching bases. Germline CDR1 is LGHNA and CDR2 is YNFKEQ. The V end lost 2 bases, the J end lost 2 bases, and 9 bases lay between the germline ends. The CDR3 is made up of 14 amino acids. CDR3 loop: CASSQSDSQETQYF. The CDR3 region has the DNA TGTGCCAGCAGCCAATCCGACAGTCAAGAGACCCAGTACTTC.

V usage is TRBV6-5 and J usage is TRBJ1-1; D not resolved. The length of the CDR3 is 14 residues. The V gene lost 2 bases and the J gene lost 7 bases, with 14 bases spanning the gap. CDR1 MNHEY and CDR2 SVGAGI come from the germline V gene. CDR3 sequence reads: CASSYRAEAVEAFF. The CDR3 region has the DNA TGTGCCAGCAGTTACAGGGCAGAAGCGGTTGAAGCTTTCTTT.

This clone has a handful of counts. The J gene is TRBJ2-2, the V gene TRBV7-2; 9 nucleotides align to TRBD2. After removal of 3 bases from V and 0 bases from J, the junction contained 2 bases not matched to a gene. CDR1 SGHTA and CDR2 FQGNSA come from the germline V gene. The CDR3 has 16 amino acids. The CDR3, as DNA: TGTGCCAGCAGCTTCCTAGCGGGGTCGAACACCGGGGAGCTGTTTTTT. Translated: CASSFLAGSNTGELFF.

This chain joins TRBV6-5 and TRBJ1-6; TRBD1 is a possible D gene (6 bases). The CDR3 has 14 residues. The ends were cut back, 6 bases at V and 9 bases at J, with 15 bases in the middle. Germline CDR1 and CDR2: MNHEY and SVGAGI. The CDR3: CASSQQGPSSPLHF. The CDR3 nucleotides are TGTGCCAGCAGCCAACAGGGCCCGAGTTCACCCCTCCACTTT.

This clone was recorded a few times. The V gene is TRBV11-2, the J gene TRBJ1-5; no definite D call. Trimming took 5 bases from V and 2 from J, leaving 7 bases between them. This CDR3 region has 13 residues. CDR1 is SGHAT and CDR2 is FQNNGV in the germline V gene. CDR3 amino acids: CASSLDRNQPQHF. In nucleotides, the CDR3 is TGTGCCAGCAGCCTGGACCGCAATCAGCCCCAGCATTTT.

The rearrangement joins TRBV6-1 to TRBJ2-7, with 10 bases aligning to TRBD1. CDR1 is MNHNS, CDR2 SASEGT, per germline. This CDR3 contains 15 residues. Trimming took 9 bases from V and 6 from J; bases not matched to a gene: 14. CDR3 in DNA: TGTGCCAGTCACACCGTAGGGACAGGGGTCTTCGAGCAGTACTTC. Its protein is CASHTVGTGVFEQYF.

As for this clone: This CDR3 is also generated by other DNA sequences in the sample. The rearrangement joins TRBV5-1 to TRBJ2-7; the D is unclear. The germline V gene encodes CDR1 SGHRS and CDR2 YFSETQ. V lost 3 bases and J 4 bases, leaving 8 bases between the germline ends. The CDR3 is 12 amino acids. CDR3 protein: CASSWGGYEQYF. The CDR3 DNA is TGCGCCAGCAGCTGGGGTGGTTACGAGCAGTACTTC.

This clone was observed a single time. The gene calls are TRBV7-9 and TRBJ2-1, with 12 bases fitting TRBD2. The trim removed 7 bases at V and 4 bases at J, leaving 14 bases unmatched. Germline values: CDR1 SEHNR, CDR2 FQNEAQ (reference sequence). The CDR3 length is 18 residues. CDR3 bases: TGTGCCAGCATCAAAGGGGGTCTAGCGGGAGGGCGGTACAATGAGCAGTTCTTC. It yields the protein CASIKGGLAGGRYNEQFF.

V is TRBV30 and J is TRBJ2-2; D remains ambiguous. Trimming pared 3 bases from V and 6 bases from J, leaving 11 bases between. Germline CDR1 reads GTSNPN; CDR2 reads SVGIG (reference sequence). The CDR3 is 13 amino acids. DNA for the CDR3: TGTGCCTGGAGGGTTACGGGCCCCGGGGAGCTGTTTTTT. This gives the protein CAWRVTGPGELFF.

J is TRBJ2-3 and V is TRBV28; TRBD1 agrees at 10 bases. This CDR3 is built from 15 residues. Germline lookup yields CDR1 MDHEN and CDR2 SYDVKM. V gave up 3 bases and J gave up 5 bases; unmatched junction bases: 5. The CDR3, as DNA: TGTGCCAGCAGTTTGACAGGGGGCACGAGAGATACGCAGTATTTT. Amino acids: CASSLTGGTRDTQYF.

The chain carries TRBV28 and TRBJ1-5, with D unclear. V lost 6 bases to trimming and J lost 11 bases, with 14 bases between them. There are 12 residues in the CDR3. The germline gives CDR1 MDHEN, CDR2 SYDVKM. The CDR3 coding sequence is TGTGCCAGCAGACCCCCGACGTCGGCCCAGCATTTT. Translating gives CASRPPTSAQHF.

The gene calls are TRBV5-1 and TRBJ2-7, with D perhaps matching TRBD1 (6 bases). Germline V gene sequence: CDR1 SGHRS, CDR2 YFSETQ. The length of the CDR3 is 12 residues. V was shortened by 7 bases and J by 0 bases, with 8 bases between the two germline ends. CDR3 protein: CASGQYSYEQYF. DNA for the CDR3: TGCGCCAGCGGACAGTACTCCTACGAGCAGTACTTC.

The chain couples TRBV11-2 to TRBJ1-6; no firm D call. This CDR3 is built from 14 residues. V dropped 5 bases and J dropped 7 bases, with 12 bases sitting between them. The germline V gene encodes CDR1 SGHAT and CDR2 FQNNGV. The CDR3 protein is CASSLRRENSPLHF. For the CDR3, the DNA is TGTGCCAGCAGCCTCCGACGGGAGAATTCACCCCTCCACTTT.

The rearrangement links TRBV6-5 to TRBJ2-1; possibly TRBD2 for D (7 bases). Germline V gene lookup returns CDR1 MNHEY and CDR2 SVGAGI. The ends were cut back, 5 bases at V and 9 bases at J, with 20 bases in the middle. The CDR3 runs to 15 residues. CDR3 sequence: CASSGGGGARTEQFF. DNA for the CDR3: TGTGCCAGCAGTGGGGGAGGGGGTGCACGTACTGAGCAGTTCTTC.

The count of this clone is one. This rearrangement joins TRBV2 to TRBJ1-1; unclear D gene. Germline CDR1 is SNHLY and CDR2 is FYNNEI. V was pared by 1 base and J by 3 bases, with 9 bases between. CDR3 length: 14 amino acids. CDR3 sequence reads: CASSEGLVDTEAFF. DNA for the CDR3: TGTGCCAGCAGTGAAGGGTTGGTGGACACTGAAGCTTTCTTT.

This clone came up once. The gene calls are TRBV6-5 and TRBJ2-4; D is uncertain. The CDR3 sequence is 11 residues long. V shed 5 bases and J shed 6 bases, with 5 bases lying between them. Germline V gene lookup returns CDR1 MNHEY and CDR2 SVGAGI. The CDR3 reads CASSPGNIQYF. The CDR3 bases are TGTGCCAGCAGTCCAGGAAACATTCAGTACTTC.

This clone occurred a few times. J is TRBJ2-1 and V is TRBV5-1; the D is unclear. Germline values: CDR1 SGHRS, CDR2 YFSETQ. CDR3 length: 15 amino acids. V was shortened by 1 base and J by 6 bases, with 14 bases between the two germline ends. The DNA of the CDR3 is TGCGCCAGCAGCTTGAAGGCAGGATTCGGCAATGAGCAGTTCTTC. This codes for CASSLKAGFGNEQFF.

The V gene is TRBV4-2, the J gene TRBJ2-7; 9 nucleotides match TRBD1. V trimming: 0 bases; J trimming: 7 bases; junction bases outside the gene matches: 7. In germline, CDR1 is LGHNA, CDR2 YNFKEQ. The CDR3 is 15 residues long. The DNA of the CDR3 is TGTGCCAGCAGCCAAGATCGCACGGACAGGGGTGAGCAGTACTTC. This encodes CASSQDRTDRGEQYF.

The rearrangement links TRBV19 to TRBJ1-3; D gene unclear. This CDR3 comprises 15 residues. V was pared by 2 bases and J by 0 bases, with 8 bases between. Looked up from germline, CDR1 is LNHDA and CDR2 is SQIVND (reference sequence). The CDR3 DNA follows: TGTGCCAGTAGTATAAACTCCCTCTCTGGAAACACCATATATTTT. Encoded protein: CASSINSLSGNTIYF. The full variable domain, rest sourced from reference TRBV19 and TRBJ1-3, is DGGITQSPKYLFRKEGQNVTLSCEQNLNHDAMYWYRQDPGQGLRLIYYSQIVNDFQKGDIAEGYSVSREKKESFPLTVTSAQKNPTAFYLCASSINSLSGNTIYFGEGSWLTVV.

CDR3 sequence reads: CASSIRDSSTDTQYF. The CDR3 DNA is TGTGCCAGTAGTATTAGGGACAGTAGCACAGATACGCAGTATTTT. The rearrangement links TRBV19 to TRBJ2-3, with 7 nucleotides matching TRBD1. The CDR3 runs to 15 residues. The V gene end was trimmed by 3 bases and the J gene end by 0 bases; junction bases not matched to a gene: 3. Germline V gene data show CDR1 as LNHDA and CDR2 as SQIVND (reference sequence).

The V gene is TRBV7-8, the J gene TRBJ1-5; no definite D call. The CDR3 spans 17 residues. Germline V gives CDR1 SGHVS, CDR2 FQNEAQ. Trimming pared 5 bases from V and 0 bases from J, leaving 17 bases between. The CDR3 is CASSLRDPGYSNQPQHF. The CDR3, as DNA: TGTGCCAGCAGCCTTAGGGATCCGGGGTATAGCAATCAGCCCCAGCATTTT.

A single count supports this clone. The V gene is TRBV6-1, the J gene TRBJ1-2, with D unclear. CDR3 size: 14 residues. V lost 2 bases and J 0 bases, leaving 7 bases between the germline ends. Germline V gene sequence: CDR1 MNHNS, CDR2 SASEGT. CDR3 sequence (DNA): TGTGCCAGCAGTGAATTGAGTACTAACTATGGCTACACCTTC. It encodes CASSELSTNYGYTF.